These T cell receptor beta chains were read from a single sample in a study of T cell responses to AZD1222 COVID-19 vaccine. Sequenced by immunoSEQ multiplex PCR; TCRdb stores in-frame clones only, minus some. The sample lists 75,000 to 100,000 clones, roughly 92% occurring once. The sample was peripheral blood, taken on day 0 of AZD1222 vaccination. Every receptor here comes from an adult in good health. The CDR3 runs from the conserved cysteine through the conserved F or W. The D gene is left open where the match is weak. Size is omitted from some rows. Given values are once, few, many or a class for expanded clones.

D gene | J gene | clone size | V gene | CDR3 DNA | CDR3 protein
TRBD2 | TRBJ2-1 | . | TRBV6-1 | TGTGCCAGCAGTGAAACGGCGGGAGGGCCTCAGTTCTTC | CASSETAGGPQFF
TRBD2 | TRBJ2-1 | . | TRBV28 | TGTGCCAGCGGGCCCGGGATAGCGGGAGCTCATGAGCAGTTCTTC | CASGPGIAGAHEQFF
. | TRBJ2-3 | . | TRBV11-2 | TGTGCCAGCACGATCACAGATACGCAGTATTTT | CASTITDTQYF
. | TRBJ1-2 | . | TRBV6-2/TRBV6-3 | TGTGCCAGCAGCCGTTCGGGGGCCGCCAACTATGGCTACACCTTC | CASSRSGAANYGYTF
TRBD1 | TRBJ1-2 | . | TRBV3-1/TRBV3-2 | TGTGCCAGCAGCCAAGGTTTATCCGGGACAGCTAACTATGGCTACACCTTC | CASSQGLSGTANYGYTF
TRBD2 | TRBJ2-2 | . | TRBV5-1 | TGCGCCAGCAGCTTGAGGGACGGGACATTAGCGGGGGGCCGGACCGGGGAGCTGTTTTTT | CASSLRDGTLAGGRTGELFF
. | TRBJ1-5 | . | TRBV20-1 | TGCAGTGCTCGTGGGCTGGGCCACAACAATCAGCCCCAGCATTTT | CSARGLGHNNQPQHF
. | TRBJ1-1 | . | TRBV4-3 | TGCGCCAGCAGCCAAGAAGAGAACAGGAACACTGAAGCTTTCTTT | CASSQEENRNTEAFF
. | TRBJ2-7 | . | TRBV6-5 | TGTGCCAGCTGGGACGTGAGCTCCTACGAGCAGTACTTC | CASWDVSSYEQYF
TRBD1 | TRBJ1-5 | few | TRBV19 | TGTGCCATTATTATATATTTACGACGACAGGGGATGTCGAGGACGGGTCAGCCCCAGCATTTT | CAIIIYLRRQGMSRTGQPQHF
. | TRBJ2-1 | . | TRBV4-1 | TGCGCCAGCAGCCAAGACCAAGTCTCCTACAATGAGCAGTTCTTC | CASSQDQVSYNEQFF
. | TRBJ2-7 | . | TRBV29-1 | TGCAGCGACAAGGGGGATCTTTGCGAGCAGTACTTC | CSDKGDLCEQYF
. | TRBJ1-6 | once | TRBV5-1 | TGCGCCAGCAGGGAGTCGAATAATTCACCCCTCCACTTT | CASRESNNSPLHF
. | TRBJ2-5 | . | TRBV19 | TGTGCCAGTAGTAACGGAGGGGGGCCTTTGGCCCAGTACTTC | CASSNGGGPLAQYF
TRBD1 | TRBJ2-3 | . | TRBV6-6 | TGTGCCAGCAGTCAAGACAGGGGGCGAGGCACAGATACGCAGTATTTT | CASSQDRGRGTDTQYF
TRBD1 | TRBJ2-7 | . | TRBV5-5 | TGTGCCAGCAGCCCGGGGACAGGGCTCTTGGACGAGCAGTACTTC | CASSPGTGLLDEQYF
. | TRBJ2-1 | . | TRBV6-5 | TGTGCCAGCAGGGAGGGGGACCCTTACAATGAGCAGTTCTTC | CASREGDPYNEQFF
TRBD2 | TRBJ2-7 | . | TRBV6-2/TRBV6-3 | TGTGCCAGCAGTCCACCGGGACTAGCGGGTAACGAGCAGTACTTC | CASSPPGLAGNEQYF
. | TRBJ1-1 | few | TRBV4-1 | TGCGCCAGCAGAGCGGGGCAAAACCCCTTGAAAGCTTTCTTT | CASRAGQNPLKAFF
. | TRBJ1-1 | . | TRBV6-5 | TGTGCCAGCAGTTACTCGGCCGGGAACACTGAAGCTTTCTTT | CASSYSAGNTEAFF
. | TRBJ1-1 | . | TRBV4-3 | TGCGCCAGCAGCCAAGATCCAAACACTGAAGCTTTCTTT | CASSQDPNTEAFF
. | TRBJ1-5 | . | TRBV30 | TGTGCCTGGAGTGTTCACCTAAGCAATCAGCCCCAGCATTTT | CAWSVHLSNQPQHF
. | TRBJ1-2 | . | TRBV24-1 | TGTGCCACCAGTGATTTCCCCTTAGGCGGCTACACCTTC | CATSDFPLGGYTF
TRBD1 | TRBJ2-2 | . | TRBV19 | TGTGCCAGTAGAGAACAGGGGGACACCGGGGAGCTGTTTTTT | CASREQGDTGELFF
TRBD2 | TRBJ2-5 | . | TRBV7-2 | TGTGCCAGCAGCAGAACTAGCGGGCCTCAAGAGACCCAGTACTTC | CASSRTSGPQETQYF
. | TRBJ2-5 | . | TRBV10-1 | TGCGCCAGCAGTGAGTCAAAGGGGAGAGAGACCCAGTACTTC | CASSESKGRETQYF
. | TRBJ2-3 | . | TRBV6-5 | TGTGCCAGCAGTTATGATCCACCAACGCAGTATTTT | CASSYDPPTQYF
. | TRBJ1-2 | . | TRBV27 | TGTGCCAGCAGTTTGGGGGGGCGCGGGGCGTCTAACTATGGCTACACCTTC | CASSLGGRGASNYGYTF
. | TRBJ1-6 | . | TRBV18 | TGTGCCAGCTCACCACTTGGGACTCTCGGGTCACCCCTCCACTTT | CASSPLGTLGSPLHF
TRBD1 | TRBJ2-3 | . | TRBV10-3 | TGTGCCATCAGACAGGGGGATGATACGCAGTATTTT | CAIRQGDDTQYF
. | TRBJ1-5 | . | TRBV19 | TGTGCCACCTCGAGCACCGGGGGGATTAGCAATCAGCCCCAGCATTTT | CATSSTGGISNQPQHF
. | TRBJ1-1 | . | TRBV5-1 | TGCGCCAGCAGCTTGCTCGCCGGACAAACACCTGAAGCTTTCTTT | CASSLLAGQTPEAFF
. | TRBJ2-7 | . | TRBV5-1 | TGCGCCAGCAGCAGCGGGACAGGCGGATCCTACGAGCAGTACTTC | CASSSGTGGSYEQYF
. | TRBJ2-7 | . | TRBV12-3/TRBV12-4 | TGTGCCAGCAGTTTACGGAGGAGGGAGCAGTACTTC | CASSLRRREQYF
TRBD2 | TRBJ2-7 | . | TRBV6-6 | TGTGCCAGCAGTTACGCTAGCGGGAGTAGTTACGAGCAGTACTTC | CASSYASGSSYEQYF
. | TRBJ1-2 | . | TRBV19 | TGTGCCAGTAGTATAAGCCGACAGAGTAATGGCTACACCTTC | CASSISRQSNGYTF
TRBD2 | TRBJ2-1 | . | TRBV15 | TGTGCCACCAGCAGAGGGCTAGCGGGAGGTGGTGAGCAGTTCTTC | CATSRGLAGGGEQFF
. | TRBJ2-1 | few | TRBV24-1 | TGTGCCACCAGTGATTTTGGGTTGCGGGGATCCTACAATGAGCAGTTCTTC | CATSDFGLRGSYNEQFF
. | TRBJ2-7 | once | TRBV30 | TGTGCCTGGAAACATCCGCTTGGGTGGGGGAAATACGAGCAGTACTTC | CAWKHPLGWGKYEQYF
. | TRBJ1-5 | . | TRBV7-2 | TGTGCTAGCAGCTATGCCTGGGAGCATCAGCCCCAGCATTTT | CASSYAWEHQPQHF
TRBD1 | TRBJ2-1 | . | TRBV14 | TGTGCCAGCAGCCTTGACAGGGCATCCTACAATGAGCAGTTCTTC | CASSLDRASYNEQFF
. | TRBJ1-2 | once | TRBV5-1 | TGCGCCAGCAGCGTACAGGGAGGGGACAACTATGGCTACACCTTC | CASSVQGGDNYGYTF
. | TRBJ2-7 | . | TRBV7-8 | TGTGCCAGCAGCACCGAGGGGCTCGAGCAGTACTTC | CASSTEGLEQYF
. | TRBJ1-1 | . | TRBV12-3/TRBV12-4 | TGTGCCAGCAGGGGGCCGGGGGCTCCCTTCTTT | CASRGPGAPFF
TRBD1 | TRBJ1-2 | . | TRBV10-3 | TGTGCCATCAGTGACTCGGGACAGACCCGCTATGGCTACACCTTC | CAISDSGQTRYGYTF
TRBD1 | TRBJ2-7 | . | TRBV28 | TGTGCCAGCAGTTTCGGGACAGGGTACTACGAGCAGTACTTC | CASSFGTGYYEQYF
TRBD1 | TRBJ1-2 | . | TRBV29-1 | TGCAGCGTTGAAACTACCGGGACAGGGAATCAGGGCTACACCTTC | CSVETTGTGNQGYTF
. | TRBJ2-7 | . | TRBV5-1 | TGCGCCAGCGCGAGCTCCTACGAGCAGTACTTC | CASASSYEQYF
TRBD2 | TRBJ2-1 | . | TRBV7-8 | TGTGCCAGCAGCGAGGGACTAGCGGGGGCTGGGGAGTTCTTC | CASSEGLAGAGEFF